This TCR beta chain was profiled in a study of TIL therapy for anti-PD-1-resistant metastatic lung cancer. This was the immunoSEQ v3 assay. Using immunoSEQ multiplex PCR, the repertoire was profiled, and TCRdb retains in-frame clones only, with some absent. The sample yields about 26,000 clones, 63% seen once. The CDR3 spans 14 residues. CDR1 LNHDA and CDR2 SQIVND come from the germline V gene (reference sequence). V gave up 7 bases and J gave up 6 bases, with 18 bases separating them. Time point defined: pre-treatment sample, taken before nivolumab and TIL therapy. Most excised metastases sampled were pleural nodules or supraclavicular lymph nodes.

The sequencing used tumor tissue, collected at baseline. This clonotype originated in a woman between 25 and 85 years old with non-small cell lung cancer. V is TRBV19 and J is TRBJ1-1; D possibly corresponds to TRBD1 (5 bases). The CDR3 bases are TGTGCCAGTAAGTCCCGGGGGGAGGTCTCTGAAGCTTTCTTT. Its protein is CASKSRGEVSEAFF.